Listed here are 30 T cell receptor beta chains from one sample, sequenced in a study of blood T cells in healthy people across ages (dated by TCRdb to between 2015 and 2016). The library relied on 5' RACE. Sequenced using an Illumina HiSeq 2500. The second PCR ran for about 6 to 11 cycles and used a J-beta primer mix along with a sample-barcoded 5' primer. TCRdb handled the public reads itself, with Q25 trimming in fastp and clone calling in MiXCR, and kept productive beta chains. Rows with a matching CDR3 protein are joined into one entry that keeps the most common DNA and genes. This sample comprises roughly 1,700,000 distinct CDR3 sequences, 28% of them detected only once. The ten most abundant clones make up less than 9.5% of the sample. Material: blood. These receptors were taken from a woman in her thirties in good health.

The CDR3 region has the DNA TGTGCCAGCAGCTCCCGCCCAGGGGCTGATACGCAGTATTTT. It yields the protein CASSSRPGADTQYF. The chain uses TRBV7-9 and TRBJ2-3; D is perhaps TRBD1 (6 bases). Germline assignment: CDR1 SEHNR and CDR2 FQNEAQ (reference sequence). The CDR3 runs to 14 residues. V was cut by 4 bases and J by 6 bases, with 14 bases left in between.

This clonotype showed up just a few times. V gene TRBV20-1 combines with J gene TRBJ2-4; D perhaps matches TRBD2 (5 bases). Germline loops: CDR1 DFQATT, CDR2 SNEGSKA (reference sequence). The CDR3 loop spans 15 amino acids. Trimming pared 6 bases from V and 1 base from J, leaving 16 bases between. This chain's CDR3 is CSAERTGLAKNIQYF. The CDR3 DNA is TGCAGTGCAGAGCGGACTGGACTGGCCAAAAACATTCAGTACTTC.

The genes are TRBV27 and TRBJ2-1, with a weak D call TRBD2 (7 bases). CDR1 and CDR2 from the germline V gene are MNHEY and SMNVEV (reference sequence). This CDR3 spans 15 amino acids. V lost 5 bases and J lost 8, with 19 bases in between. The CDR3 coding sequence is TGTGCCAGCAGTCATAGGGGGGGCGCGAGTTATGAGCAGTTCTTC. Encoded protein: CASSHRGGASYEQFF.

This clonotype was seen a few times. No DNA is shown, since the ends of the CDR3 on it are uncertain; the CDR3 is the one TCRdb lists. The rearrangement links TRBV7-2 to TRBJ2-1; the D call in the table, TRBD2, was not verified against the DNA. The CDR3 numbers 17 amino acids, ends counted. Germline V gene sequence: CDR1 SGHTA, CDR2 FQGNSA. CDR3 region: CASSFASGASSYNELFF.

J is TRBJ1-2 and V is TRBV30, with D possibly TRBD1 on 5 matching bases. The germline CDR1 and CDR2 sequences are GTSNPN and SVGIG (reference sequence). Deletions cut 0 bases from V and 4 bases from J, with 9 bases between. This CDR3 comprises 13 residues. This CDR3 reads CAWSVTGTYGYTF. DNA for the CDR3: TGTGCCTGGAGTGTAACGGGGACCTATGGCTACACCTTC.

This clonotype was counted between two and nine times. The V and J genes are TRBV7-3 and TRBJ2-7; the D is unclear. CDR3 size: 13 residues. Deletions cut 3 bases from V and 5 bases from J, with 11 bases between. CDR1 and CDR2 from the germline V gene are SGHTA and FQGTGA. CDR3 in DNA: TGTGCCAGCAGCTTCGGTCCGGGCCACGAGCAGTACTTC. Amino acids: CASSFGPGHEQYF.

The chain uses TRBV6-6 and TRBJ2-5, with D unresolved. With 3 bases removed from V and 0 bases from J, the gap between germline ends came to 11 bases. The CDR3 sequence is 15 residues long. Germline CDR1 is MNHNY and CDR2 is SVGAGI (reference sequence). CDR3 nucleotides: TGTGCCAGCAGTTATCTATCGGGTAACCAAGAGACCCAGTACTTC. Its translation is CASSYLSGNQETQYF.

This clonotype was detected ten times or more. The chain combines TRBV6-2 or TRBV6-3 with TRBJ2-1; a weak D match, TRBD1 (5 bases). Trimming removed 10 bases from V and 10 bases from J, with 17 bases in between. This CDR3 spans 12 amino acids. Germline V gene sequence: CDR1 MNHEY, CDR2 SVGEGT. CDR3 in amino acids: CATTPGPGEQFF. CDR3 DNA sequence: TGTGCCACCACCCCGGGCCCAGGGGAGCAGTTCTTC.

This clonotype was seen repeatedly, ten times or more. The chain links TRBV27 to TRBJ2-7; perhaps D is TRBD1 or TRBD2 (5 bases each). The CDR3 runs to 13 residues. Trimming left V 3 bases short and J 7 bases short, with 13 bases between. Germline V gives CDR1 MNHEY, CDR2 SMNVEV (reference sequence). The CDR3 loop is CASSFAPWGEQYF. The CDR3, as DNA: TGTGCCAGCAGTTTTGCCCCCTGGGGGGAGCAGTACTTC.

This chain uses TRBV6-2 or TRBV6-3 with TRBJ2-1; D is possibly TRBD1 (7 bases). The germline CDR1 and CDR2 sequences are MNHEY and SVGEGT. The CDR3 loop spans 16 amino acids. Deletions cut 4 bases from V and 8 bases from J, with 21 bases between. The DNA for the CDR3 is TGTGCCAGCAGTTTCGTCAGGGGGGCGGATATGGATGAGCAGTTCTTC. Protein sequence: CASSFVRGADMDEQFF.

This clonotype was counted between two and nine times. The chain carries TRBV7-2 and TRBJ1-2, with 8 bases matching TRBD1. V shed 0 bases, J shed 7 bases, and the junction held 4 bases outside the gene matches. The CDR3 has 14 residues. Germline-derived CDR1 and CDR2 are SGHTA and FQGNSA. The CDR3 sequence: CASSLATRGPGYTF. The CDR3 nucleotides read TGTGCCAGCAGCTTAGCTACCAGGGGGCCTGGCTACACCTTC.

In its sample, this clonotype was seen a few times. The chain uses TRBV15 and TRBJ2-5; 12 nucleotides align to TRBD1. V gave up 4 bases and J gave up 6 bases; unmatched junction bases: 3. The CDR3 length is 14 residues. Germline CDR1 LNHNV, CDR2 YYDKDF (reference sequence). This chain's CDR3 is CATSKGTGGKTQYF. CDR3 DNA sequence: TGTGCCACCAGCAAAGGGACAGGGGGCAAGACCCAGTACTTC.

The rearrangement joins TRBV18 to TRBJ2-5, with 9 nucleotides matching TRBD1. V trimming: 10 bases; J trimming: 4 bases; junction bases outside the gene matches: 13. Germline CDR1 KGHSH, CDR2 LQKENI. The CDR3 runs 15 residues. The CDR3 sequence: CANSTGTGMRETQYF. Here the CDR3 DNA reads TGTGCCAACTCGACCGGGACAGGGATGAGAGAGACCCAGTACTTC.

This clonotype showed up just a few times. This chain connects TRBV9 to TRBJ2-1, with D perhaps TRBD1 or TRBD2 (5 bases each). V lost 2 bases, J lost 8 bases, and 14 bases lay in between. This CDR3 is built from 14 residues. From germline, CDR1 is SGDLS and CDR2 YYNGEE. The DNA for the CDR3 is TGTGCCAGCAGCGTCGGGACCCTCCTCGATGAGCAGTTCTTC. Protein product: CASSVGTLLDEQFF.

This clonotype was picked up many times. This rearrangement joins TRBV4-2 to TRBJ2-4; D is uncertain. CDR1 and CDR2 from the germline V gene are LGHNA and YNFKEQ. There are 13 residues in the CDR3. V was shortened by 0 bases and J by 6 bases, with 6 bases between the two germline ends. CDR3 bases: TGTGCCAGCAGCCAAGATACAGTAAACATTCAGTACTTC. It specifies CASSQDTVNIQYF.

This clonotype has ten or more counts. The genes are TRBV5-1 and TRBJ2-7, with D uncertain. V was pared by 3 bases and J by 2 bases, with 15 bases between. Germline assignment: CDR1 SGHRS and CDR2 YFSETQ. This CDR3 region has 15 residues. The CDR3 sequence: CASSWASTVTYEQYF. The CDR3, as DNA: TGCGCCAGCAGCTGGGCCTCTACGGTCACCTACGAGCAGTACTTC.

This clonotype was detected a few times. The chain recombines TRBV20-1 with TRBJ1-6, with no clear D. CDR3 size: 13 residues. V lost 0 bases and J 10 bases, leaving 10 bases between the germline ends. Germline V CDR1 and CDR2: DFQATT, SNEGSKA (reference sequence). In DNA form, the CDR3 reads TGCAGTGCTAGAGAGCACGGGTACTCACCCCTCCACTTT. It is translated as CSAREHGYSPLHF.

The genes are TRBV7-2 and TRBJ2-7, with no clear D. CDR1 SGHTA and CDR2 FQGNSA come from the germline V gene. This CDR3 has 14 amino acids. The V end lost 5 bases, the J end lost 6 bases, and 17 bases lay between the germline ends. The CDR3 is CASSRTGAIGEQYF. CDR3 bases: TGTGCCAGCAGCCGGACCGGAGCTATAGGCGAGCAGTACTTC.

Worth noting for this clonotype: A read error may be the cause here, since a much bigger clone is one base away. The genes are TRBV29-1 and TRBJ2-4; 7 nucleotides agree with TRBD1. CDR1 is SQVTM, CDR2 ANQGSEA, per germline. The CDR3 contains 14 residues. V gave up 4 bases and J gave up 13 bases; unmatched junction bases: 16. CDR3 amino acids: CSVVIGTVTNEQYF. The DNA for the CDR3 is TGCAGCGTTGTAATTGGGACAGTAACTAATGAGCAGTACTTC.

The chain links TRBV20-1 to TRBJ2-2, with 10 bases identical to TRBD2. CDR1 DFQATT and CDR2 SNEGSKA come from the germline V gene (reference sequence). The CDR3 has 14 amino acids. Trimming took 5 bases from V and 8 from J; bases not matched to a gene: 8. This CDR3 is CSARSGRAFGELFF. The CDR3 nucleotides read TGCAGTGCTCGAAGCGGGAGGGCCTTTGGGGAGCTGTTTTTT.

This clonotype showed up just a few times. The gene calls are TRBV5-5 and TRBJ2-1; 13 bases agree with TRBD2. Germline V gene lookup returns CDR1 SGHKS and CDR2 YYEKEE (reference sequence). This CDR3 contains 15 residues. Unmatched junction bases numbered 8, after V lost 6 bases and J lost 8 bases. The CDR3, as DNA: TGTGCCAGCATCCGACTAGCGGGGGGAAAGGATGAGCAGTTCTTC. It encodes CASIRLAGGKDEQFF.

This clonotype came up a few times. V and J are TRBV7-9 and TRBJ2-3; D possibly corresponds to TRBD2 (6 bases). Per the germline V gene, CDR1 is SEHNR and CDR2 is FQNEAQ (reference sequence). The V gene lost 5 bases and the J gene lost 0 bases, with 12 bases spanning the gap. This CDR3 has 15 residues. CDR3 protein: CASSHRESSTDTQYF. The CDR3 region has the DNA TGTGCCAGCAGCCATCGGGAGAGTAGCACAGATACGCAGTATTTT.

The CDR3, as DNA: TGTGCCAGCAGTTTTAAAAGGTTACGTCGGTACTTC. The encoded protein is CASSFKRLRRYF. The genes are TRBV28 and TRBJ2-7; D is ambiguous. Deletions cut 3 bases from V and 12 bases from J, with 15 bases between. The germline V gene has CDR1 MDHEN and CDR2 SYDVKM. CDR3 size: 12 residues.

This clonotype turned up a few times. The chain is built from TRBV5-5 and TRBJ2-3; 11 positions match TRBD2. The CDR3 consists of 16 residues. J lost 6 bases, V lost 0 bases, and 6 bases had no gene match. Germline-derived CDR1 and CDR2 are SGHKS and YYEKEE (reference sequence). The DNA of the CDR3 is TGTGCCAGCAGCTTGGCGGTAGCGGGGGGGCAGGATACGCAGTATTTT. Protein product: CASSLAVAGGQDTQYF.

The genes are TRBV3-1 and TRBJ2-3; TRBD1 aligns across 8 bases. V was pared by 4 bases and J by 2 bases, with 8 bases of the junction left unmatched. The CDR3 consists of 16 residues. Germline V gives CDR1 LGHDT, CDR2 YNNKEL (reference sequence). CDR3 coding DNA: TGTGCCAGCAGCCGCCTGGGACAGGCCTACACAGATACGCAGTATTTT. Protein product: CASSRLGQAYTDTQYF.

The J gene is TRBJ2-5, the V gene TRBV5-1, with D perhaps assigned TRBD1 or TRBD2 (6 bases each). Germline CDR1 SGHRS, CDR2 YFSETQ. The CDR3 has 17 amino acids. V gave up 0 bases and J gave up 11 bases, with 26 bases separating them. CDR3 bases: TGCGCCAGCAGCTTGGGGGGGCGTGGGGGAGGATACAATGAGCAGTACTTC. Its translation is CASSLGGRGGGYNEQYF. The full variable domain, rest sourced from reference TRBV5-1 and TRBJ2-5, is KAGVTQTPRYLIKTRGQQVTLSCSPISGHRSVSWYQQTPGQGLQFLFEYFSETQRNKGNFPGRFSGRQFSNSRSEMNVSTLELGDSALYLCASSLGGRGGGYNEQYFGPGTRLLVL.

This clonotype was detected ten times or more. V gene TRBV29-1 combines with J gene TRBJ2-7, with D possibly being TRBD1 (6 bases). The germline V gene encodes CDR1 SQVTM and CDR2 ANQGSEA. This CDR3 is 13 amino acids long. V was cut by 4 bases and J by 5 bases, with 15 bases left in between. CDR3 sequence (DNA): TGCAGCGTTGGTTTCAGGGGAACCCACGAGCAGTACTTC. This codes for CSVGFRGTHEQYF.

The V gene is TRBV7-6, the J gene TRBJ1-5; 11 nucleotides align to TRBD1. Trimming cost V 3 bases and J 0 bases; bases outside gene matches: 1. CDR1 and CDR2 (germline): SGHVS, FNYEAQ. The CDR3 spans 16 residues. CDR3 nucleotides: TGTGCCAGCAGCTTGGGACAGGGGGTTAGCAATCAGCCCCAGCATTTT. Its protein product is CASSLGQGVSNQPQHF.

This chain uses TRBV10-2 with TRBJ2-3; tentatively, D is TRBD2 (6 bases). V was trimmed by 4 bases and J by 4 bases, leaving 15 bases between them. CDR1 and CDR2 from the germline V gene are WSHSY and SAAADI. CDR3 length: 15 residues. The CDR3 here is CASSGDGRVSDTQYF. The CDR3 region has the DNA TGCGCCAGCAGTGGGGACGGGAGAGTCTCAGATACGCAGTATTTT.

This clonotype was seen at least ten times. CDR3 loop: CAISETNEQFF. CDR3 in DNA: TGTGCCATCAGTGAGACTAATGAGCAGTTCTTC. The chain employs TRBV10-3 and TRBJ2-1; D is unresolved. The length of the CDR3 is 11 residues. V shed 2 bases and J shed 7 bases, with 3 bases lying between them. CDR1 is ENHRY and CDR2 is SYGVKD in the germline V gene.